This T cell receptor (beta chain) came from a study of CD4 T cell repertoires in COVID-19. General study points: Some SARS-CoV-2 clonotypes, between 7 and 25%, recurred in SARS-CoV and/or HKU1 cultures.

Trimming took 4 bases from V and 9 from J, leaving 21 bases between them. This CDR3 has 15 amino acids. Germline CDR1 LNHDA, CDR2 SQIVND (reference sequence). The assay was immunoSEQ multiplex PCR, and TCRdb's table has in-frame clones only and misses some. The sample has 20,000 or so clones; about nine tenths are singletons. Sequencing was done directly on freshly isolated, uncultured memory T cells. A word on this clone: Its target is not known.

Material: central memory CD4+ T cells from blood, obtained before the COVID-19 pandemic. This chain uses TRBV19 with TRBJ1-1; maybe TRBD1 (5 bases). The TCR comes from a human donor who had COVID-19. In nucleotides, the CDR3 is TGTGCCAGTAGTAAACTTCCCGGACAACCCTTACAAGCTTTCTTT. It is translated as CASSKLPGQPLQAFF.